This T cell receptor beta chain was captured by sequencing in a study of blood T cell repertoires in COVID-19. Repertoires were generated with immunoSEQ multiplex PCR, while TCRdb's copy carries only in-frame clones and drops some. Of about 120,000 clones listed, roughly 87% are singletons. Looked up from germline, CDR1 is ENHRY and CDR2 is SYGVKD. V lost 4 bases, J lost 1 base, and 16 bases lay in between. The CDR3 covers 16 residues. This sequence joins TRBV10-3 and TRBJ2-5; D possibly corresponds to TRBD1 (9 bases). The sequence derives from an elderly man with acute or convalescent COVID-19. Sequenced sample: peripheral blood. For the CDR3, the DNA is TGTGCCATCAGTGCCGGGGGGGGACAGGGCCAAGAGACCCAGTACTTC. Translating it yields CAISAGGGQGQETQYF.